This TCR beta chain derives from a study of blood T cells in healthy people across ages (dated by TCRdb to 2015 to 2017). For context, the study as a whole: In model experiments, template switching captured about one uniquely barcoded TCR beta cDNA molecule for every two T cells. To avoid experimental bias, donors of different ages were spread randomly across the sequencing lanes. For two donors (one aged 18 to 30 and one aged 80 or older), the study analyzed two additional independent replicas of 1 million unique cDNA reads from the same blood draw. The study measured age-related changes in TCR beta repertoire diversity using deep sequencing normalized with unique cDNA molecular identifiers. The donors were divided into four age groups: young (average around 17 years), middle-aged (around 41), aged (roughly 66) and long-lived (about 79). Study-wide conclusions, independent of this receptor: Observed TCR beta diversity per million T cells fell roughly linearly with age, and a significant reduction was already apparent by age around 40. Compared with the aged group, the long-lived group had more naive CD4+ T cells, fewer expanded clones and increased TCR diversity, suggesting age selection. Estimates of total diversity based on one million sequenced T cells were considered lower bounds and underestimates. There was a strong correlation between observed TCR beta diversity and the percentage of naive T cells measured by flow cytometry. Donor CMV infection status was unknown, potentially confounding age-related changes in expanded clonotypes. Bulk unsorted PBMC profiling prevented conclusive comparison of naive and antigen-experienced compartments.

The CDR3 holds 16 amino acids from the cysteine to the phenylalanine. Kept here is only the CDR3 DNA, which spans 48 bases and is read in frame from base 1. Per the germline V gene, MGHRA is the CDR1 and YSYEKL is the CDR2. The trim is 4 bases for V and 8 bases for J, with a gap of 23 bases between the germline ends. The library was prepared using 5' RACE. Sequencing instrument: Illumina HiSeq 2500. A second about 7 to 11 cycle PCR used a sample-barcoded 5' primer and a J-beta primer mix. A template-switch 5' adaptor carrying 12 random nucleotides introduced a unique molecular identifier onto each TCR beta cDNA molecule. Each sample yielded at least 3 million CDR3-containing paired-end reads. All of the RNA was converted into first-strand cDNA using the Mint cDNA synthesis kit, with a TRBC-specific oligonucleotide serving as the primer. All cDNA was treated with uracil-DNA glycosylase and then went through a first 18-cycle PCR with the universal primers M1SS and BC2_uni_R. The study's processing was this. Normalization of each sample was performed by random selection of 1 million high-quality reads, each carrying a distinct molecular identifier. Reads with shared molecular identifiers were discarded instead of being binned into consensus sequences. MiTCR, run with a Q25 quality threshold and the strictest error-elimination algorithm, handled CDR3 identification, clonotype clustering and error correction. A nonparametric unseen species model with Euler transformation was used to estimate a lower bound on total TCR beta diversity. The raw public data were reprocessed by TCRdb itself: fastp quality trimming at Q25, MiXCR clonotype calling, in-frame beta chains only. Each entry is one CDR3 protein sequence, shown with its most common DNA and genes. TCRdb's processing, not the authors' own work, is the source of the V and J calls. This sample is represented by some 320,000 distinct CDR3 sequences; roughly 26% of them were singletons. The top ten constitute 29% of the sample.

Worth noting for this clonotype: There is no known antigen for this receptor. The record has no base qualities; no much larger clone is one base away.

The roughly 39 donors, aged about 6 to 100 years, were systemically healthy Caucasian individuals from Russia. Each donor gave 8.5 to 10 milliliters of peripheral blood, collected into EDTA-treated Vacutainer tubes. Ficoll-Paque density-gradient centrifugation was used to isolate PBMCs, with at least 6.5 million per sample. Total RNA was extracted from PBMCs with Trizol reagent, with at least 5.5 micrograms obtained per sample. For every donor, flow cytometry on a PBMC aliquot measured the percentage of naive CD45RAhigh/CD27high T cells. The sequence links TRBV4-1 to TRBJ1-2, with TRBD1 tentatively as D gene (5 bases match). The TCR sequence derives from a woman in her seventies in good health. The sample comprised blood. The CDR3 protein is CASSRYLAGPGQGYTF. The sequenced DNA: TGCGCCAGCAGCCGATATCTCGCAGGTCCGGGGCAAGGCTACACCTTC.